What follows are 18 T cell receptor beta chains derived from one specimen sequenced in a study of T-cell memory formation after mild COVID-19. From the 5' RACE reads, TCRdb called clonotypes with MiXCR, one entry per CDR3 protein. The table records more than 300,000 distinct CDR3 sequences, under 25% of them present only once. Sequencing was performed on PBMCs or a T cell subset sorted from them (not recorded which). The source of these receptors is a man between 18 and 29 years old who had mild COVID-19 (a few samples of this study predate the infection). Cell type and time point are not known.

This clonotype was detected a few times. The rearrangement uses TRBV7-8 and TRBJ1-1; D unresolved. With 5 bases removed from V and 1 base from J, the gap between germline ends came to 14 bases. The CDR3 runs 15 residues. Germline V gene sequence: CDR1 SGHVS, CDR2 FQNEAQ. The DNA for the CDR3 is TGTGCCAGCAGCCCCCCAGGTGGAAAGAACACTGAAGCTTTCTTT. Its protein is CASSPPGGKNTEAFF.

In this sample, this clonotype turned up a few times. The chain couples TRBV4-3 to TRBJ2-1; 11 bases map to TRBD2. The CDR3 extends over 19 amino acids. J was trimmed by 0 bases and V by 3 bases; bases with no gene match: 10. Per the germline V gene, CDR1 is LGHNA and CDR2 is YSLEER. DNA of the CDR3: TGCGCCAGCAGCCAGGCGGCTAGCGGGGGGCGGAGCTCCTACAATGAGCAGTTCTTC. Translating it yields CASSQAASGGRSSYNEQFF.

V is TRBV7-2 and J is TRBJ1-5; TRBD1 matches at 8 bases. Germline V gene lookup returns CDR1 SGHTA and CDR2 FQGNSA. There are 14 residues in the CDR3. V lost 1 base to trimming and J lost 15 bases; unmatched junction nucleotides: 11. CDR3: CASSLGPTGASRHF. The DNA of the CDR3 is TGTGCCAGCAGCTTAGGGCCGACAGGGGCCTCCAGGCATTTT.

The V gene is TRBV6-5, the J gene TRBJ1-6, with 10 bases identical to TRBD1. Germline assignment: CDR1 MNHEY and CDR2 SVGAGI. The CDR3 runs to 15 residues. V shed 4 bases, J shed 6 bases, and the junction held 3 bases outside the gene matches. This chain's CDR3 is CASSFGTGANSPLHF. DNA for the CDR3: TGTGCCAGCAGTTTTGGGACAGGGGCTAATTCACCCCTCCACTTT.

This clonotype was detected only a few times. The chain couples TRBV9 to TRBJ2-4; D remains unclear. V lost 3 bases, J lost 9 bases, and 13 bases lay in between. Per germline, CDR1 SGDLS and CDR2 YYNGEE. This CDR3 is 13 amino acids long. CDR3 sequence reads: CASSELWLGIQYF. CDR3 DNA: TGTGCCAGCAGCGAACTATGGTTGGGCATTCAGTACTTC.

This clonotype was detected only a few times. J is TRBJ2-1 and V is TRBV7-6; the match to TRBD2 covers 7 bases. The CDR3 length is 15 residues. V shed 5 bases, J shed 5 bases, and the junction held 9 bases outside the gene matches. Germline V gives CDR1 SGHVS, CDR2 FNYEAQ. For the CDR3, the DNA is TGTGCCAGCAGCAACCGACGGCTAGCGGACAATGAGCAGTTCTTC. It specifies CASSNRRLADNEQFF. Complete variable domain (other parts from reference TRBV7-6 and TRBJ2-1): GAGVSQSPRYKVTKRGQDVALRCDPISGHVSLYWYRQALGQGPEFLTYFNYEAQQDKSGLPNDRFSAERPEGSISTLTIQRTEQRDSAMYRCASSNRRLADNEQFFGPGTRLTVL.

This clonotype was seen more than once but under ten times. For the CDR3, the DNA is TGTGCCAGCAGCCCCGGGGGGGGTGGAACTGAAGCTTTCTTT. Its protein is CASSPGGGGTEAFF. The chain carries TRBV7-6 and TRBJ1-1, with TRBD1 as a possible D gene (5 bases). The CDR3 has 14 residues. Germline CDR1 SGHVS, CDR2 FNYEAQ. V was clipped by 5 bases and J by 5 bases, with 15 bases between them.

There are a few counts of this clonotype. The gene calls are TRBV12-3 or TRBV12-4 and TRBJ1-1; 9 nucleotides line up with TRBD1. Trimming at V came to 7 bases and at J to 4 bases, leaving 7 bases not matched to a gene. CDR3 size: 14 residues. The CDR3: CASTFGQGSTEAFF. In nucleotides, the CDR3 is TGTGCCAGCACCTTTGGACAGGGGAGCACTGAAGCTTTCTTT.

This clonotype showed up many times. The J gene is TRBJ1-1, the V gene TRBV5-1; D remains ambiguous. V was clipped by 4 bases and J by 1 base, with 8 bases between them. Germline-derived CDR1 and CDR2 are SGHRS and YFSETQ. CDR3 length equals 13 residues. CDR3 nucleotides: TGCGCCAGCAGCCCCCTGGGGAACACTGAAGCTTTCTTT. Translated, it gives CASSPLGNTEAFF.

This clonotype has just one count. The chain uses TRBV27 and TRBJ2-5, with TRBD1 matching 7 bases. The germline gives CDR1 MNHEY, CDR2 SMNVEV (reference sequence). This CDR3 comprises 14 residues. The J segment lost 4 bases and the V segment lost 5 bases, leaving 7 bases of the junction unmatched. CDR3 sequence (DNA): TGTGCCAGCAGTACCTCGACAGGGCGAGAGACCCAGTACTTC. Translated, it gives CASSTSTGRETQYF.

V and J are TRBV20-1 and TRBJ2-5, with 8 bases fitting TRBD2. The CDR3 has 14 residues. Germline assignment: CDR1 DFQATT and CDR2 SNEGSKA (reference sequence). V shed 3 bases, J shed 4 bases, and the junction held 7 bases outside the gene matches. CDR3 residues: CSASRPGRGETQYF. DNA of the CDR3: TGCAGTGCTAGCCGTCCCGGGAGGGGAGAGACCCAGTACTTC.

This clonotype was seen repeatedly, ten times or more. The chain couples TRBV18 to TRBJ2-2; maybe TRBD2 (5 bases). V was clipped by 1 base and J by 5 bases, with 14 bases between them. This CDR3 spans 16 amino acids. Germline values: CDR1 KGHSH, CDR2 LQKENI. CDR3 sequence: CASSPQSFPGTGELFF. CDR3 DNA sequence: TGTGCCAGCTCACCACAGAGTTTCCCGGGGACCGGGGAGCTGTTTTTT.

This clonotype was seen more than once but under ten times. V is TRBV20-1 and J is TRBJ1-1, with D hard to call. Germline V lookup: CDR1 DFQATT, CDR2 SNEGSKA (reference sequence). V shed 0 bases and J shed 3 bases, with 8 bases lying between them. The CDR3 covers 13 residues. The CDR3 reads CSARDLGDTEAFF. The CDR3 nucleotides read TGCAGTGCTAGAGATCTCGGGGACACTGAAGCTTTCTTT.

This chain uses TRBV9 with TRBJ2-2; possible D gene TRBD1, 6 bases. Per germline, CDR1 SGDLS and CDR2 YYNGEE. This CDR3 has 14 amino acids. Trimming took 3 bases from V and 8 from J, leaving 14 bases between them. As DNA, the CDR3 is TGTGCCAGCAGCGCTCGGACAGCCTCAGGGGAGCTGTTTTTT. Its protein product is CASSARTASGELFF.

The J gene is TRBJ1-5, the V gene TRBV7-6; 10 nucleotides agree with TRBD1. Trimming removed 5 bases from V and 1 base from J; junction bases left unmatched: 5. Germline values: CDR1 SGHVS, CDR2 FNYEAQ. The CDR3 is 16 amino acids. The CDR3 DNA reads TGTGCCAGCAGCATAGGACAGGGGGGCAGCAATCAGCCCCAGCATTTT. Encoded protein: CASSIGQGGSNQPQHF.

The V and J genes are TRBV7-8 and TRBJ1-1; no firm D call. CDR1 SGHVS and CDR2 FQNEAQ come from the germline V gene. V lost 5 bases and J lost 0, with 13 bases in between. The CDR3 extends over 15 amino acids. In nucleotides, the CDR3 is TGTGCCAGCAGCCTTGCTTGGGTGATGAACACTGAAGCTTTCTTT. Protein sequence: CASSLAWVMNTEAFF. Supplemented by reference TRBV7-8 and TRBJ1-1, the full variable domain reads GAGVSQSPRYKVAKRGQDVALRCDPISGHVSLFWYQQALGQGPEFLTYFQNEAQLDKSGLPSDRFFAERPEGSVSTLKIQRTQQEDSAVYLCASSLAWVMNTEAFFGQGTRLTVV.

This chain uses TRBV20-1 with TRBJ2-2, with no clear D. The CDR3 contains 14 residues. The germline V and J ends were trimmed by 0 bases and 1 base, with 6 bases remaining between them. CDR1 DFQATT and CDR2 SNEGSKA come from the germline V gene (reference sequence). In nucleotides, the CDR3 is TGCAGTGCTAGAGATCAAGGGAACACCGGGGAGCTGTTTTTT. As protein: CSARDQGNTGELFF.

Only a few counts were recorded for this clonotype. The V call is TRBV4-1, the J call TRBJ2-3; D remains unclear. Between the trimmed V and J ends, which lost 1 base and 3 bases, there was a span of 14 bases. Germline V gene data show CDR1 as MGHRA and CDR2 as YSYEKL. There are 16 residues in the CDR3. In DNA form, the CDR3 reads TGCGCCAGCAGCCAAGGACCAAAACCTGGAACAGATACGCAGTATTTT. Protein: CASSQGPKPGTDTQYF.